This TCR beta chain stems from a study of response to subunit inactivated influenza vaccine listed by TCRdb under 2018. Study-wide context: To follow how T cells responded to a trivalent subunit inactivated influenza vaccine, the researchers relied on deep quantitative profiling of the T cell receptor repertoire.

Study-wide findings and limitations: The authors proposed that each seasonal influenza vaccination may bring in only a limited number of new T cells.

Library method: RT-PCR. Sequencer: Illumina HiSeq 2500. The public reads were reanalyzed by TCRdb: fastp trimming at Q25, MiXCR alignment, in-frame beta chains only. Every CDR3 protein is listed once, alongside the most common genes and DNA of its rows. This sample comprises hundreds of thousands of distinct CDR3 sequences, approximately 15% of them detected only once. Roughly 12% of the sample lies in the top ten. This clonotype turned up a few times. Its antigen is unknown. No clone much larger than this one lies a single base away; base qualities are absent. Measured from the cysteine to the phenylalanine, the CDR3 is 15 residues long. Only CDR3 DNA is held: 45 bases, read in frame from base 1. CDR1 and CDR2, looked up from the germline V gene, are SGHRS and YFSETQ. Cut back by 2 bases and 5 bases, the V and J ends lie 17 bases apart.

This TCR was recovered from a middle-aged man who received an inactivated influenza vaccine. Donor details come from another sample of the same person, matched by shared clones. Here the sequenced sample was PBMCs from blood, taken roughly 13 days after vaccination. The chain is encoded by TRBV5-1 joined to TRBJ2-7; the best D guess is TRBD1, with 6 bases matching. Here is the DNA: TGCGCCAGCAGCTTACTACAGGGAATGCTAAACGAGCAGTACTTC. The translation is CASSLLQGMLNEQYF.